The next 2 T cell receptor beta chains were all read from a single sample in a study of PD-L1 blockade in urothelial cancer. Some clones are missing from TCRdb's copy, which holds only in-frame ones; the method was immunoSEQ multiplex PCR. This sample yields 50,000 or so clones, of which 75% are seen a single time; about 4% belongs to the top ten. Time point in this sample: pretreatment peripheral blood. Material: PBMCs, obtained around atezolizumab (anti-PD-L1) treatment. The receptors derive from an older man with urothelial cancer.

V usage is TRBV5-1 and J usage is TRBJ1-4; 7 bases are a match to TRBD1. This CDR3 region has 15 residues. The V segment lost 4 bases and the J segment 5 bases; nucleotides outside the gene matches: 8. The germline V gene has CDR1 SGHRS and CDR2 YFSETQ. As DNA, the CDR3 is TGCGCCAGCAGCCTACAGGGGATCCCCAATGAAAAACTGTTTTTT. It encodes CASSLQGIPNEKLFF. The variable domain in full, with the rest retrieved from reference TRBV5-1 and TRBJ1-4, is KAGVTQTPRYLIKTRGQQVTLSCSPISGHRSVSWYQQTPGQGLQFLFEYFSETQRNKGNFPGRFSGRQFSNSRSEMNVSTLELGDSALYLCASSLQGIPNEKLFFGSGTQLSVL.

A remark on this clone: Sequence at one end of the junction differs from germline and may be a read error. The chain links TRBV11-1 to TRBJ2-3; tentatively, D is TRBD1 (6 bases). Germline CDR1 is SGHAT and CDR2 is FQDESV (reference sequence). There are 15 residues in the CDR3. The CDR3 nucleotides read TGTGCCAGCGTGGGTTTGAACAGGGAGTCAGATGCGCAGTATTTT. It translates to CASVGLNRESDAQYF.